A selection of T cell receptor beta chains follows, all from one sample in a study of shared clonotypes between healthy human individuals. The table came from immunoSEQ multiplex PCR; TCRdb's copy has only in-frame clones and leaves some out. The sample lists some 740,000 clones; 80% to 95% were seen once. Specimen: naive CD8+ T cells sorted from blood. Receptor source: a man aged 25-40 years in good health. Each CDR3 is given with its conserved first and last residue. D genes are given only for firm matches. Expanded clones are given a class, and other clones once, few, many or no size at all.

>TRBV6-6|once|TRBJ2-7|-
TGTGCCAGCAGTCAACCGGGACGGACGAGCCACGAGCAGTACTTC
CASSQPGRTSHEQYF
>TRBV7-9|-|TRBJ2-5|-
TGTGCCAGCAGCTTACTCCAGGGGGGGCAAGAGACCCAGTACTTC
CASSLLQGGQETQYF
>TRBV19|-|TRBJ1-3|-
TGTGCCAGTAGTATAGATCTGACATTCGGAAACACCATATATTTT
CASSIDLTFGNTIYF
>TRBV27|-|TRBJ2-1|-
TGTGCCAGCAGCGTCGGGGGCGGGATGTACAATGAGCAGTTCTTC
CASSVGGGMYNEQFF
>TRBV28|few|TRBJ2-7|-
TGTGCCAGCAGGAGTCTCTCCTACGAGCAGTACTTC
CASRSLSYEQYF
>TRBV5-4|-|TRBJ2-7|TRBD2
TGTGCCAGCAGCTTGGCGGGGAGCGGGAGGGCCCCCTACGAGCAGTACTTC
CASSLAGSGRAPYEQYF
>TRBV27|-|TRBJ2-1|TRBD2
TGTGCCAGCAGGGGAAGACTAGCGGGAGGGAATGAGCAGTTCTTC
CASRGRLAGGNEQFF
>TRBV27|few|TRBJ2-7|-
TGTGCCAGCAGTTCCTACAGGGGAGGCTACGAGCAGTACTTC
CASSSYRGGYEQYF
>TRBV7-9|-|TRBJ2-1|-
TGTGCCAGCAGCCGACGCTTGAGCTCCTACAATGAGCAGTTCTTC
CASSRRLSSYNEQFF
>TRBV5-6|-|TRBJ2-7|-
TGTGCCAGCAGCTTGGGGGGGCGCAACGAGCAGTACTTC
CASSLGGRNEQYF
>TRBV2|few|TRBJ1-2|-
TGTGCCAGCAGTGCCGGGGGCATTGATGGCTACACCTTC
CASSAGGIDGYTF
>TRBV25-1|-|TRBJ2-1|-
TGTGCCAGCAGTGAATGGGGGGAGGCGGATGAGCAGTTCTTC
CASSEWGEADEQFF
>TRBV18|-|TRBJ2-5|-
TGTGCCAGCTCACCAAGGTTGTGGGCCCAAGAGACCCAGTACTTC
CASSPRLWAQETQYF
>TRBV2|-|TRBJ2-2|TRBD1
TGTGCCAGCACCGGGGACAGGGGGGTCGGGGAGCTGTTTTTT
CASTGDRGVGELFF